These 25 T cell receptor beta chains originate from one sample sequenced in a study of PD-1 blockade in classical Hodgkin lymphoma. Data came from immunoSEQ multiplex PCR; TCRdb stores just in-frame clones and leaves some out. This table has around 40,000 clones, 60% to 75% appearing once. Every patient had relapsed following autologous stem cell transplantation, and cohorts differed in brentuximab vedotin exposure. The material sequenced was peripheral blood mononuclear cells (PBMCs), taken at baseline. These TCRs come from a human donor with classical Hodgkin lymphoma.

This chain connects TRBV18 to TRBJ2-7, with 7 bases that match TRBD1. V gave up 6 bases and J gave up 3 bases; unmatched junction bases: 2. This CDR3 comprises 12 residues. CDR1 is KGHSH, CDR2 LQKENI, per germline. The CDR3 loop is CASSRDSYEQYF. The CDR3 nucleotides are TGTGCCAGCTCTCGGGACAGCTACGAGCAGTACTTC.

This clone was counted between two and nine times. J is TRBJ2-7 and V is TRBV7-9; 8 nucleotides line up with TRBD2. V was pared by 5 bases and J by 0 bases, with 12 bases of the junction left unmatched. Germline values: CDR1 SEHNR, CDR2 FQNEAQ (reference sequence). CDR3 size: 17 residues. The CDR3 protein is CASSTTAGGFHSYEQYF. For the CDR3, the DNA is TGTGCCAGCAGCACCACGGCGGGAGGCTTCCACTCCTACGAGCAGTACTTC.

The chain employs TRBV15 and TRBJ1-1, with TRBD1 as a possible D gene (5 bases). V gave up 4 bases and J gave up 3 bases, with 18 bases separating them. The CDR3 is 16 residues long. Germline V gene sequence: CDR1 LNHNV, CDR2 YYDKDF (reference sequence). CDR3 bases: TGTGCCACCAGCACCCGATCAATAGACAGAGACACTGAAGCTTTCTTT. The encoded protein is CATSTRSIDRDTEAFF.

This rearrangement joins TRBV7-6 to TRBJ2-7, with unresolved D. This CDR3 contains 14 residues. Germline V lookup: CDR1 SGHVS, CDR2 FNYEAQ. Trimming removed 5 bases from V and 6 bases from J, with 17 bases in between. CDR3 nucleotides: TGTGCCAGCAGCCGGGCCCCTGGCGCGCGCGAGCAGTACTTC. It codes for CASSRAPGAREQYF.

The rearrangement uses TRBV7-2 and TRBJ2-3; 8 bases map to TRBD1. Germline loops: CDR1 SGHTA, CDR2 FQGNSA. The J segment lost 2 bases and the V segment lost 1 base, leaving 2 bases of the junction unmatched. The length of the CDR3 is 15 residues. The DNA for the CDR3 is TGTGCCAGCAGCTTAGGACAGGGGAACACAGATACGCAGTATTTT. It codes for CASSLGQGNTDTQYF.

DNA for the CDR3: TGCGCCAGCAGCCAAGCCCGGGACAGCGGCACTCTTAACTATGGCTACACCTTC. Its protein is CASSQARDSGTLNYGYTF. J is TRBJ1-2 and V is TRBV4-3; 7 bases line up with TRBD1. V shed 1 base and J 1 base; nucleotides not matched to a gene: 12. The CDR3 is 18 residues long. Germline assignment: CDR1 LGHNA and CDR2 YSLEER.

The chain joins TRBV5-1 to TRBJ1-1, with a weak D call TRBD1 (5 bases). The CDR3 totals 16 residues. Deletions cut 3 bases from V and 3 bases from J, with 18 bases between. Germline V gene lookup returns CDR1 SGHRS and CDR2 YFSETQ. The CDR3 sequence is CASSSGGGLRHTEAFF. The CDR3 DNA follows: TGCGCCAGCAGCTCCGGCGGGGGATTGAGACACACTGAAGCTTTCTTT.

This clone was detected once. The V and J genes are TRBV11-2 and TRBJ2-7, with 14 nucleotides matching TRBD2. This CDR3 region has 17 residues. Trimming removed 5 bases from V and 5 bases from J; junction bases left unmatched: 11. CDR1 SGHAT and CDR2 FQNNGV come from the germline V gene. For the CDR3, the DNA is TGTGCCAGCAGCAACGAAAGACTAGCGGGGGGGCCTAACGAGCAGTACTTC. The encoded protein is CASSNERLAGGPNEQYF.

The chain joins TRBV11-2 to TRBJ2-3; no definite D call. Germline loops: CDR1 SGHAT, CDR2 FQNNGV. Between the trimmed V and J ends, which lost 1 base and 5 bases, there was a span of 13 bases. The CDR3 has 15 residues. Written as DNA, the CDR3 is TGTGCCAGCAGCTTAGCTCTCAGACCGCGAGATACGCAGTATTTT. It is translated as CASSLALRPRDTQYF.

This clone has more than one count but fewer than ten. This same CDR3 is encoded by further DNA sequences in the sample. The chain is built from TRBV7-9 and TRBJ2-7, with D uncertain. Looked up from germline, CDR1 is SEHNR and CDR2 is FQNEAQ (reference sequence). The CDR3 totals 12 residues. V shed 1 base and J shed 3 bases, with 4 bases lying between them. In DNA, the CDR3 is TGTGCCAGCAGCTTAGGGGTCTACGAGCAGTACTTC. Its translation is CASSLGVYEQYF.

This rearrangement joins TRBV19 to TRBJ2-7, with TRBD2 as a possible D gene (6 bases). There are 16 residues in the CDR3. The V end lost 2 bases, the J end lost 2 bases, and 16 bases lay between the germline ends. Germline CDR1 LNHDA, CDR2 SQIVND (reference sequence). The CDR3 protein is CASSINSLATTYEQYF. The CDR3 nucleotides are TGTGCCAGTAGTATAAATTCCCTAGCGACGACCTACGAGCAGTACTTC. The variable domain in full, with the rest retrieved from reference TRBV19 and TRBJ2-7, is DGGITQSPKYLFRKEGQNVTLSCEQNLNHDAMYWYRQDPGQGLRLIYYSQIVNDFQKGDIAEGYSVSREKKESFPLTVTSAQKNPTAFYLCASSINSLATTYEQYFGPGTRLTVT.

This clone was seen a few times. The chain employs TRBV7-9 and TRBJ1-1, with D hard to call. V dropped 0 bases and J dropped 6 bases, with 8 bases sitting between them. CDR1 and CDR2 (germline): SEHNR, FQNEAQ (reference sequence). This CDR3 spans 13 amino acids. The CDR3: CASSLAPRPEAFF. The CDR3 DNA reads as TGTGCCAGCAGCTTAGCGCCACGGCCTGAAGCTTTCTTT.

The sample holds a few counts of this clone. The CDR3 is CASQGFNGYTF. The DNA for the CDR3 is TGTGCCTCACAGGGATTTAATGGCTACACCTTC. This rearrangement joins TRBV10-3 to TRBJ1-2; tentative D call: TRBD1 (6 bases). Germline assignment: CDR1 ENHRY and CDR2 SYGVKD. V was cut by 11 bases and J by 6 bases, with 13 bases left in between. This CDR3 contains 11 residues.

This clone came up a few times. The chain has TRBV19 and TRBJ1-1, with D possibly being TRBD1 (5 bases). The germline V gene has CDR1 LNHDA and CDR2 SQIVND (reference sequence). The CDR3 is 14 amino acids. Trimming took off 5 bases at V and 6 bases at J, with 16 bases between the two ends. CDR3 sequence: CASSAVSGKAEAFF. The CDR3 coding sequence is TGTGCCAGTAGTGCCGTCTCAGGGAAGGCTGAAGCTTTCTTT.

The rearrangement links TRBV7-2 to TRBJ2-1; possibly TRBD2 for D (6 bases). This CDR3 spans 17 amino acids. Looked up from germline, CDR1 is SGHTA and CDR2 is FQGNSA. V was cut by 0 bases and J by 0 bases, with 12 bases left in between. CDR3 in amino acids: CASSLALRGSSYNEQFF. In DNA form, the CDR3 reads TGTGCCAGCAGCTTAGCTTTGCGGGGTAGCTCCTACAATGAGCAGTTCTTC.

The chain combines TRBV27 with TRBJ2-7; TRBD2 might be the D (5 bases). The germline V gene encodes CDR1 MNHEY and CDR2 SMNVEV (reference sequence). The CDR3 runs 16 residues. V was clipped by 0 bases and J by 0 bases, with 12 bases between them. The CDR3 region is CASSLSAGESSYEQYF. As DNA, the CDR3 is TGTGCCAGCAGTTTATCGGCTGGGGAGAGCTCCTACGAGCAGTACTTC.

The chain is built from TRBV5-6 and TRBJ1-4; a weak D match, TRBD1 (5 bases). This CDR3 comprises 13 residues. V lost 4 bases and J lost 6, with 10 bases in between. Germline CDR1 is SGHDT and CDR2 is YYEEEE. The CDR3 nucleotides are TGTGCCAGCAGCCTGGGGGGACATGAAAAACTGTTTTTT. As protein: CASSLGGHEKLFF.

This clone was seen a handful of times. The chain recombines TRBV6-1 with TRBJ1-5, with 9 nucleotides matching TRBD1. The germline V gene has CDR1 MNHNS and CDR2 SASEGT. The CDR3 loop spans 15 amino acids. The junction had 2 bases not matched to a gene; V was cut back by 3 bases and J by 2 bases. The DNA of the CDR3 is TGTGCCAGCAGTGATGGGACAGGGCGCAATCAGCCCCAGCATTTT. Translating gives CASSDGTGRNQPQHF.

About this clone itself: Its ends do not fully match the called genes, so a read error is possible. V gene TRBV19 combines with J gene TRBJ2-3; 7 bases fit TRBD2. Germline loops: CDR1 LNHDA, CDR2 SQIVND (reference sequence). The CDR3 spans 14 residues. CDR3 nucleotides: TGTGCCAGTTGTATCCGACTAGCCCTAGATACGCAGTATTTT. Protein sequence: CASCIRLALDTQYF.

This chain's CDR3 is CASSRWTEAFF. CDR3 coding DNA: TGTGCCAGCAGTCGGTGGACTGAAGCTTTCTTT. This chain links TRBV28 with TRBJ1-1; unclear D gene. The CDR3 totals 11 residues. The ends were cut back, 5 bases at V and 5 bases at J, with 6 bases in the middle. Germline CDR1 is MDHEN and CDR2 is SYDVKM.

The CDR3 protein is CAWRGWLDGYTF. The CDR3 DNA is TGTGCCTGGAGAGGCTGGCTTGACGGCTACACCTTC. This chain uses TRBV30 with TRBJ1-2; D call uncertain. Germline V gives CDR1 GTSNPN, CDR2 SVGIG (reference sequence). The germline V and J ends were trimmed by 3 bases and 8 bases, with 13 bases remaining between them. The length of the CDR3 is 12 residues.

The chain recombines TRBV9 with TRBJ2-3; either TRBD1 or TRBD2 may fit D (6 bases each). The CDR3 totals 16 residues. Trimming stripped 5 bases from V and 2 bases from J, with 18 bases between. Germline CDR1 and CDR2: SGDLS and YYNGEE. CDR3 in DNA: TGTGCCAGCAGTAACAACAGGGACTCGCACACAGATACGCAGTATTTT. It yields the protein CASSNNRDSHTDTQYF. Drawing the rest from reference TRBV9 and TRBJ2-3, the complete variable domain is DSGVTQTPKHLITATGQRVTLRCSPRSGDLSVYWYQQSLDQGLQFLIQYYNGEERAKGNILERFSAQQFPDLHSELNLSSLELGDSALYFCASSNNRDSHTDTQYFGPGTRLTVL.

The chain uses TRBV19 and TRBJ2-2; 7 nucleotides agree with TRBD2. Losses at the gene ends were 8 bases for V and 5 bases for J; bases not matched to a gene: 8. From germline, CDR1 is LNHDA and CDR2 SQIVND (reference sequence). The CDR3 length is 14 residues. CDR3 sequence: CASRGAGATGELFF. DNA of the CDR3: TGTGCCAGTCGAGGGGCGGGAGCGACCGGGGAGCTGTTTTTT.

A few counts support this clone. The chain employs TRBV5-1 and TRBJ2-7, with 7 bases lining up with TRBD1. This CDR3 is built from 13 residues. Germline CDR1 reads SGHRS; CDR2 reads YFSETQ. The V and J ends lost 5 bases and 0 bases, in that order; junction bases with no gene match: 2. CDR3 DNA sequence: TGCGCCAGCAGTGGGACAGCCTCCTACGAGCAGTACTTC. Residues: CASSGTASYEQYF.

The rearrangement links TRBV2 to TRBJ2-2, with D perhaps being TRBD1 or TRBD2 (7 bases each). Germline CDR1 reads SNHLY; CDR2 reads FYNNEI. This CDR3 is 16 amino acids long. V shed 6 bases and J shed 6 bases, with 20 bases lying between them. The CDR3: CASSWGGPGGPGELFF. CDR3 coding DNA: TGTGCCAGCAGCTGGGGGGGCCCAGGGGGGCCCGGGGAGCTGTTTTTT.